This T cell receptor beta chain was recovered during a study of OX40 agonist ivuxolimab in advanced cancers. Notes on the research overall: Ivuxolimab was a fully human IgG2 agonistic monoclonal antibody targeting the costimulatory receptor OX40 (CD134). Among the approximately 54 dose-escalation patients, around 19 had hepatocellular carcinoma, about 15 melanoma, 9 renal cell carcinoma and 9 head and neck cancer. Peripheral TCRbeta sequencing was intended to test whether TCR sequence diversity was altered and clonal T-cell expansion was caused by ivuxolimab. Prior anti-PD-1, anti-PD-L1 or anti-CTLA-4 therapy was permitted, and less than 45% of dose-escalation patients had received checkpoint inhibitors. Partial responses occurred in three dose-escalation patients: two with cutaneous melanoma and one with hepatocellular carcinoma. In the dose-escalation cohort, around 80% of patients were male, and the mean age was roughly 60 years with a range of roughly 23 to 79. Intravenous ivuxolimab was administered to patients every 2 weeks at six dose levels: 0.01, 0.1, 0.3, 1.5, 3 and 10 mg/kg. The paper describes the monotherapy dose-escalation part (N ≈ 52 patients) of the phase I trial of ivuxolimab.

On the study overall, not on this receptor specifically: Low levels of normalized T-cell clonal expansion were also seen in some nonresponding patients. At doses of 0.1 to 3.0 mg/kg, clonal expansion of both CD4+ and CD8+ T cells in blood was seen between baseline and week 6. Antigen specificity was not determined for the clonally expanded peripheral T cells. On average, CD8+ T cells showed more expanded clones than CD4+ T cells after ivuxolimab. In the 0.1-3.0 mg/kg groups, partial responders were among the patients with the lowest normalized peripheral clonal expansion, particularly in CD8+ T cells.

V and J lose 5 bases and 0 bases, and a span of 8 bases separates them. The CDR3, from cysteine to phenylalanine, totals 13 residues. The DNA shown is the 39-base CDR3, in frame from base 1. CDR1 and CDR2, per the germline V gene, are ENHRY and SYGVKD. This clone has only one observation. What antigen it recognizes has not been identified. Qualities for individual bases were not recorded, and no much larger clone is one base off. Genomic DNA was extracted from sorted cells for sequencing of the TCRbeta CDR3 region. The immunoSEQ Assay was used for sequencing of TCRbeta CDR3 regions. Drawn from immuneACCESS, this table holds only the in-frame rearrangements with V and J called that TCRdb kept. Clones are partly lost; checked studies trace under half to an unresolved V gene and leave the rest unexplained. This sample lists about 73,000 clones; approximately 89% were detected once. 0.68% of the sample belongs to the ten largest clones.

The trial excluded patients who had a history of autoimmune disease or were on systemic immunosuppression. Peripheral blood for TCR sequencing was collected from all dose cohorts at baseline, on cycle 4 day 1, and on cycle 7 day 1. The samples were drawn from a first-in-human, open-label, multicenter phase I dose-escalation trial of ivuxolimab. Adults with locally advanced or metastatic melanoma, renal cell carcinoma, hepatocellular carcinoma or head and neck squamous cell carcinoma were enrolled in the trial. CD4+ and CD8+ T cells were sorted separately from peripheral blood before TCR sequencing.

The chain employs TRBV10-3 and TRBJ2-7; the D segment might be TRBD1 or TRBD2, since each matches 5 bases. Sample: CD4+ or CD8+ T cells sorted from blood, taken in a trial of the OX40 agonist ivuxolimab. The receptor's source is an adult with an advanced solid tumor such as melanoma, head and neck, liver or kidney cancer. The CDR3 loop reads CAISRDPSYEQYF. The sequenced DNA: TGTGCCATCAGTCGGGACCCCTCCTACGAGCAGTACTTC.